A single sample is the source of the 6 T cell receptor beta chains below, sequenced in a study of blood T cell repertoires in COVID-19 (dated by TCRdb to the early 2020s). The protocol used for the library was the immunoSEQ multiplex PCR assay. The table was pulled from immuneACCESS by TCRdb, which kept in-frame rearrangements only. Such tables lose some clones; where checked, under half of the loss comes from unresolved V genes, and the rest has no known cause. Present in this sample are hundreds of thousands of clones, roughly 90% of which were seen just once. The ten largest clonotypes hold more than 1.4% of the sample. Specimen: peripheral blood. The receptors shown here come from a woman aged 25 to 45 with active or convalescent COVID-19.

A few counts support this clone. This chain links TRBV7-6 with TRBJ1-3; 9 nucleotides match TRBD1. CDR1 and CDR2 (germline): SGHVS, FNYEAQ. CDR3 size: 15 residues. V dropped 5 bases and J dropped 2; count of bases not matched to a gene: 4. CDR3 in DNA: TGTGCCAGCAGCCGGGACAGGGTAGCTGGAAACACCATATATTTT. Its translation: CASSRDRVAGNTIYF.

The CDR3 sequence: CASSLAGTSGYNEQFF. CDR3 sequence (DNA): TGTGCCAGCAGCCTGGCCGGGACTAGCGGCTACAATGAGCAGTTCTTC. The J gene is TRBJ2-1, the V gene TRBV7-6; 11 nucleotides match TRBD2. Losses at the gene ends were 5 bases for V and 3 bases for J; bases not matched to a gene: 6. Per germline, CDR1 SGHVS and CDR2 FNYEAQ. The CDR3 sequence is 16 residues long.

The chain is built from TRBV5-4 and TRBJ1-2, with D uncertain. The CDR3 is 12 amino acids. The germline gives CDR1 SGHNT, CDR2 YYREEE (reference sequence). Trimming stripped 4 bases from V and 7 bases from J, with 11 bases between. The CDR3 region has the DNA TGTGCCAGCAGCCCCGGCGGTGGTGGCTACACCTTC. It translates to CASSPGGGGYTF. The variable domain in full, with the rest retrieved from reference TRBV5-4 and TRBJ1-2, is ETGVTQSPTHLIKTRGQQVTLRCSSQSGHNTVSWYQQALGQGPQFIFQYYREEENGRGNFPPRFSGLQFPNYSSELNVNALELDDSALYLCASSPGGGGYTFGSGTRLTVV.

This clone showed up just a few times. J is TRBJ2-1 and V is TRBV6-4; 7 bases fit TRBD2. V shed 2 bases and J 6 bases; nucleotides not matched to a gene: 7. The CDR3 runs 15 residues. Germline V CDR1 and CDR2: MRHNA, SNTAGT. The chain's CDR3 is CASSDAASGGNEQFF. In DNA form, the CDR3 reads TGTGCCAGCAGTGACGCGGCTAGCGGAGGCAATGAGCAGTTCTTC.

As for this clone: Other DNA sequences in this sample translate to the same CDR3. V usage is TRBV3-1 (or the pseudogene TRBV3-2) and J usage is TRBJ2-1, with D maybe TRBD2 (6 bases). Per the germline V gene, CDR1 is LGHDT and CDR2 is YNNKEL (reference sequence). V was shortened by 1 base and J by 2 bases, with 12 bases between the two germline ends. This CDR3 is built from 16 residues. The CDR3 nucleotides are TGTGCCAGCAGCCAAGCCGGGACTGACCCCTACAATGAGCAGTTCTTC. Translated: CASSQAGTDPYNEQFF.

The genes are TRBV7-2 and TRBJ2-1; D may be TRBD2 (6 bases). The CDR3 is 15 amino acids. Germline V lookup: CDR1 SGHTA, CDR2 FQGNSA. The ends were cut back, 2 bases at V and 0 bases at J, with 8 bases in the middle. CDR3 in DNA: TGTGCCAGCAGCTTAAGCGGGCCCTCCTACAATGAGCAGTTCTTC. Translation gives CASSLSGPSYNEQFF. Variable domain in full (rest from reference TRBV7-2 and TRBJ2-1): GAGVSQSPSNKVTEKGKDVELRCDPISGHTALYWYRQSLGQGLEFLIYFQGNSAPDKSGLPSDRFSAERTGGSVSTLTIQRTQQEDSAVYLCASSLSGPSYNEQFFGPGTRLTVL.